These T cell receptor beta chains were read from a single sample in a study of shared clonotypes between healthy human individuals. Libraries were prepared by immunoSEQ multiplex PCR; TCRdb keeps only in-frame clonotypes and omits some of them. This table holds around 2.1 million clones, under 97% found once. The sequenced sample consisted of naive CD4+ T cells sorted from blood. The receptors were sampled from a man younger than 30 in good health. CDR3s include the opening cysteine and the closing phenylalanine or tryptophan. The order of the fields is D gene, J gene, V gene, CDR3 DNA, CDR3 protein. D genes are given only for firm matches.

D: NA; J: TRBJ1-1; V: TRBV6-6; DNA: TGTGCCAGCAGCCCGGTTGGTTTGAACACTGAAGCTTTCTTT; CDR3: CASSPVGLNTEAFF
D: TRBD1; J: TRBJ1-2; V: TRBV27; DNA: TGTGCCAGCAGTTTGTCGGGACAGGGGGCCTATGGCTACACCTTC; CDR3: CASSLSGQGAYGYTF
D: TRBD2; J: TRBJ2-3; V: TRBV10-3; DNA: TGTGCCATCAGCGATACCTCCGGGACTATCACAGATACGCAGTATTTT; CDR3: CAISDTSGTITDTQYF
D: NA; J: TRBJ1-2; V: TRBV7-9; DNA: TGTGCCAGCAGCTTAGAACCCGCCGACAGTGGCTACACCTTC; CDR3: CASSLEPADSGYTF
D: NA; J: TRBJ2-2; V: TRBV27; DNA: TGTGCCAGCAGTATCCGGGTTTCGAACACCGGGGAGCTGTTTTTT; CDR3: CASSIRVSNTGELFF
D: TRBD2; J: TRBJ2-1; V: TRBV5-1; DNA: TGCGCCAGCAGCTTGGTGACAGCGGGAGGGCCTATCGTGAATGAGCAGTTCTTC; CDR3: CASSLVTAGGPIVNEQFF
D: NA; J: TRBJ2-3; V: TRBV5-1; DNA: TGCGCCAGCAGTTTGGGTTTGTTCGGGGTAACAGATACGCAGTATTTT; CDR3: CASSLGLFGVTDTQYF
D: NA; J: TRBJ1-5; V: TRBV25-1; DNA: TGTGCCAGCAGTGAGGGGAATCAGCCCCAGCATTTT; CDR3: CASSEGNQPQHF
D: NA; J: TRBJ1-2; V: TRBV27; DNA: TGTGCCAGCAGTCCAACACGGAGTAACTATGGCTACACCTTC; CDR3: CASSPTRSNYGYTF
D: NA; J: TRBJ1-2; V: TRBV9; DNA: TGTGCCAGCAGCCAGACGGGGGGCCTCCAAAACTATGGCTACACCTTC; CDR3: CASSQTGGLQNYGYTF
D: TRBD1; J: TRBJ1-2; V: TRBV18; DNA: TGTGCCAGCTCACCCGAAGGACAGGGGCACGGCTACACCTTC; CDR3: CASSPEGQGHGYTF